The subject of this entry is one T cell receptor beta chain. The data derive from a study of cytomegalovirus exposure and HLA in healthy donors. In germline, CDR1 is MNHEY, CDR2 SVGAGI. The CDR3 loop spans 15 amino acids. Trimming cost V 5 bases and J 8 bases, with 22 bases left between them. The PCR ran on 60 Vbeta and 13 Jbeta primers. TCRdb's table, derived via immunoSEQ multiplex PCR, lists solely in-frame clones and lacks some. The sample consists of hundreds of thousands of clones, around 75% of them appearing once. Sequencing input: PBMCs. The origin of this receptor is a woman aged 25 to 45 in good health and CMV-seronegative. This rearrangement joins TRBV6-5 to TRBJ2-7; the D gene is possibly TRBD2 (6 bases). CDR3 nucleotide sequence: TGTGCCAGCAGTCCTGTGGGGGGTCATAAGCGCAAGCAGTACTTC. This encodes CASSPVGGHKRKQYF.